This T cell receptor (beta chain) was observed in a study of blood T cell repertoires in COVID-19. The overall study: Donors in the United States, Italy and Spain gave samples during acute or convalescent COVID-19. PBMCs, B-cell-depleted T cells, or T cells provided the cDNA or gDNA that made up the material.

How the authors handled the data: Nucleated cell counts were estimated from reference gene primer amplification. Method: immunoSEQ multiplex PCR; TCRdb's copy keeps in-frame clones and lacks some. V, J and clone size are taken as reported in that table, and D and trimming were inferred from the DNA itself. The sample contains roughly 250,000 clones, approximately 80% of which appear only once. V shed 2 bases and J shed 13 bases, with 8 bases lying between them. CDR3 length equals 10 residues. CDR1 and CDR2 (germline): DFQATT, SNEGSKA (reference sequence). The source material was peripheral blood. The J gene is TRBJ1-4, the V gene TRBV20-1; D unclear. This TCR derives from a woman of 80 years or more with active or convalescent COVID-19. The CDR3 here is CSARLEGLFF. CDR3 DNA: TGCAGTGCTAGATTGGAGGGACTGTTTTTT.